This is a list of T cell receptor beta chains from one sample in a study of cytomegalovirus exposure and HLA in healthy donors. The protocol was immunoSEQ multiplex PCR, while the TCRdb copy is restricted to in-frame clones and leaves out a portion. The sample lists some 120,000 clones; about four fifths were seen once. The sequenced material came from PBMCs. The receptors were gathered from a woman under 30 in good health and CMV-seronegative. Each CDR3 is given with its conserved first and last residue. D genes are given only for firm matches. The size field is filled for only some rows; it gives once, few, many or a size class.

TRBV28	few	-	TRBJ2-7	CASTTPGEAYEQYF	TGTGCCAGCACCACTCCAGGGGAAGCCTACGAGCAGTACTTC
TRBV30	few	TRBD1	TRBJ1-1	CAWTRGDRRAFF	TGTGCCTGGACGAGGGGGGACAGAAGGGCTTTCTTT
TRBV2	few	-	TRBJ2-5	CASSEGRLAQETQYF	TGTGCCAGCAGCGAAGGGCGGCTAGCACAAGAGACCCAGTACTTC
TRBV21-1	-	-	TRBJ1-2	CASSKAGTGDGYTF	TGTGCCAGCAGCAAGGCCGGGACAGGGGATGGCTACACCTTC
TRBV9	-	TRBD1	TRBJ2-1	CASSGSTGARGNEQFF	TGTGCCAGCAGCGGAAGCACAGGGGCTAGAGGGAATGAGCAGTTCTTC
TRBV2	-	TRBD2	TRBJ2-2	CASRTSGASTGELFF	TGTGCCAGCCGAACTAGCGGGGCTTCTACCGGGGAGCTGTTTTTT
TRBV5-4	-	-	TRBJ1-1	CASSFWGVKTEAFF	TGTGCCAGCAGCTTTTGGGGAGTGAAGACTGAAGCTTTCTTT
TRBV5-1	-	TRBD1	TRBJ2-7	CASSPDRGTYSYEQYF	TGCGCCAGCAGCCCGGACAGGGGGACCTACTCCTACGAGCAGTACTTC
TRBV30	-	-	TRBJ2-7	CAWSVGGYEQYF	TGTGCCTGGAGCGTCGGAGGCTACGAGCAGTACTTC
TRBV13	-	TRBD1	TRBJ1-4	CASSLKTGMGEKLFF	TGTGCCAGCAGCTTAAAGACAGGGATGGGGGAAAAACTGTTTTTT
TRBV5-6	once	-	TRBJ2-3	CASSFRELRYTDTQYF	TGTGCCAGCAGCTTCCGGGAACTACGTTACACAGATACGCAGTATTTT
TRBV6-6	-	-	TRBJ1-1	CASSYTENTEAFF	TGTGCCAGCAGTTACACAGAGAACACTGAAGCTTTCTTT
TRBV2	-	-	TRBJ2-7	CASSRAGIPYEQYF	TGTGCCAGCAGCCGCGCCGGGATCCCCTACGAGCAGTACTTC
TRBV14	-	TRBD2	TRBJ2-5	CASRLTGLAGLETQYF	TGTGCCAGCAGGTTAACGGGACTAGCGGGGCTAGAGACCCAGTACTTC
TRBV28	-	-	TRBJ1-5	CASREPNQPQHF	TGTGCCAGCAGGGAGCCCAATCAGCCCCAGCATTTT
TRBV7-2	-	TRBD2	TRBJ2-5	CASSVPAGGPETQYF	TGTGCCAGCAGCGTACCAGCGGGGGGGCCGGAGACCCAGTACTTC
TRBV6-5	-	-	TRBJ1-1	CASKESAENTEAFF	TGTGCCAGCAAGGAGTCGGCAGAGAACACTGAAGCTTTCTTT
TRBV5-1	-	-	TRBJ2-7	CASRSSGSSYEQYF	TGCGCCAGCAGATCCAGCGGAAGCTCCTACGAGCAGTACTTC
TRBV7-2	few	TRBD2	TRBJ2-3	CASSLGRAGVTDTQYF	TGTGCCAGCAGCTTAGGGAGGGCGGGGGTGACAGATACGCAGTATTTT
TRBV29-1	-	-	TRBJ1-5	CSVSTDPGQPQHF	TGCAGCGTGTCGACAGACCCTGGTCAGCCCCAGCATTTT
TRBV6-1	-	-	TRBJ1-5	CASSEGGGDQPQHF	TGTGCCAGCAGTGAAGGCGGAGGGGATCAGCCCCAGCATTTT
TRBV29-1	once	-	TRBJ2-7	CSVALQSIYEQYF	TGCAGCGTTGCCCTACAGTCGATATACGAGCAGTACTTC
TRBV25-1	-	-	TRBJ1-3	CASSEAGQGNTIYF	TGTGCCAGCAGTGAAGCGGGCCAAGGAAACACCATATATTTT
TRBV30	few	-	TRBJ1-1	CAWSDRDKNTEAFF	TGTGCCTGGAGTGACCGGGACAAGAACACTGAAGCTTTCTTT
TRBV28	-	-	TRBJ1-5	CATTVNSNQPQHF	TGTGCGACGACTGTAAATAGCAATCAGCCCCAGCATTTT
TRBV7-6	few	TRBD1	TRBJ2-1	CASSLGTGVRNEQFF	TGTGCCAGCAGCTTGGGGACAGGGGTTCGTAATGAGCAGTTCTTC
TRBV30	-	TRBD2	TRBJ2-7	CAWSNGRAGPIEQYF	TGTGCCTGGTCCAATGGGAGGGCCGGACCGATCGAGCAGTACTTC
TRBV29-1	-	-	TRBJ1-4	CSGVGGRFNEKLFF	TGCAGCGGGGTGGGTGGCAGGTTTAATGAAAAACTGTTTTTT
TRBV11-2	-	-	TRBJ1-4	CASSRGPGVDPATNEKLFF	TGTGCCAGCAGCCGAGGCCCGGGTGTAGACCCTGCAACTAATGAAAAACTGTTTTTT
TRBV6-6	-	TRBD1	TRBJ1-2	CASSYRPGQGDYGYTF	TGTGCCAGCAGTTACCGGCCAGGACAGGGTGACTATGGCTACACCTTC
TRBV5-1	-	-	TRBJ1-2	CASSLVDAEDYGYTF	TGCGCCAGCAGCTTGGTTGACGCGGAGGACTATGGCTACACCTTC
TRBV6-6	few	TRBD1	TRBJ1-6	CASRGTGNNSPLHF	TGTGCCAGCAGGGGGACAGGGAATAATTCACCCCTCCACTTT
TRBV5-1	-	-	TRBJ1-6	CASSVGGNSPLHF	TGCGCCAGCAGCGTCGGTGGTAATTCACCCCTCCACTTT
TRBV11-2	-	TRBD1	TRBJ1-1	CASSLFFQGASMNTEAFF	TGTGCCAGCAGCTTATTCTTCCAGGGGGCTTCCATGAACACTGAAGCTTTCTTT
TRBV16	-	TRBD1	TRBJ1-2	CASSQGGQHDYYGYTF	TGTGCCAGCAGCCAGGGGGGACAGCACGACTACTATGGCTACACCTTC
TRBV29-1	-	-	TRBJ2-7	CSVESPNSYEQYF	TGCAGCGTAGAGAGCCCCAACTCCTACGAGCAGTACTTC
TRBV6-5	-	-	TRBJ1-2	CASSLGQTKGEGYTF	TGTGCCAGCAGTTTGGGACAAACAAAGGGGGAAGGCTACACCTTC